This T cell receptor beta chain emerged from a study of blood T cell repertoires in COVID-19 (TCRdb year 2020). Some background on the complete study: Samples covering the acute and convalescent phases of COVID-19 were provided by collaborators in the United States, Italy and Spain. The sample metadata nearly always contained a de-identified subject ID, COVID-19 status, age in years and sex. The prospective study material was composed of cDNA or gDNA derived from T cells, B-cell-depleted T cells, or PBMCs. Where HLA class I and class II types were available, the types were taken from metadata supplied by the sample provider, not from assay-based typing. The samples were drawn from two sources: the first 160 participants of the ongoing ImmuneRACE study, and 950 to 1,500 subjects contributed by 6 global collaborators. The repertoires were released in a freely available public database meant as a resource for research on the immune response to SARS-CoV-2. Deeply sampled blood TCRbeta repertoires from subjects exposed to, actively infected with, or recovered from COVID-19 were included in the dataset. The investigation overall reported the following: How much clinical and demographic metadata was included differed by source and by participant, and the metadata was provided uncurated.

The immunoSEQ Assay, a bias-controlled multiplex PCR, was used to amplify TCRbeta CDR3 regions from genomic DNA. The study's own analysis went as follows. Within the assay, amplification of reference gene primers was used to estimate how many nucleated cells each sample contained. To quantify the absolute abundance of each unique TCRbeta CDR3 rearrangement, sequence reads were collapsed and filtered. For each sample, productive Simpson clonality was calculated as the square root of Simpson's diversity index over productive rearrangements. What TCRdb holds here is the immuneACCESS table cut down to in-frame rearrangements. Part of the clones is not present; checked against another copy, under half of the missing clones reflect an unresolved V gene, and the others are unexplained. That table gives V, J and clone size, and the DNA gave D and trimming. In all, the sample holds about 54,000 clones, and 91% of those were seen once. The leading ten clones occupy about 7.3% of the sample.

Taken from the germline V gene, the CDR1 and CDR2 loops are SGHRS and YFSETQ. Its CDR3 holds 15 amino acids, cysteine through phenylalanine. Just CDR3 DNA is preserved here, 45 bases in frame from base 1. V is shortened by 4 bases, J by 3 bases, and the region joining them spans 15 bases. The collaborating institutions used their own protocols to collect whole blood in K2EDTA tubes. For TCRbeta analysis, collaborators shipped samples in one of three forms: frozen whole blood, isolated PBMCs, or DNA extracted from either of those sample types. Concerning this clone: Its antigen is not yet known. No much larger clone exists at a distance of one base, and base qualities are not known.

Sequenced: peripheral blood. The receptor's source is a woman between 55 and 75 years old with active or convalescent COVID-19. The sequence joins TRBV5-1 to TRBJ2-3; TRBD2 is perhaps the D gene, given 8 matching bases. CDR3 reads: CASSTGGGPTDTQYF. The base sequence is TGCGCCAGCAGCACGGGAGGGGGCCCAACAGATACGCAGTATTTT.